Listed here are 24 T cell receptor beta chains from one sample, sequenced in a study of beta chain features in type 1 diabetes. Study-level findings and limits: All four CD4+ subsets from Type 1 diabetes patients carried moderately but significantly shorter TCRB CDR3s.

As every portion of the isolated RNA was reverse transcribed, the sequencing read expressed TCRB transcripts. The table came from immunoSEQ multiplex PCR; TCRdb's copy has only in-frame clones and leaves some out. The profile shows 400,000 or so clones, around 10% of them singletons. No antigen is known for these receptors. Sequenced sample: central memory CD4+ T cells from blood. Receptors originate from a man younger than 40 with type 1 diabetes.

This clone was detected a few times. The rearrangement joins TRBV6-5 to TRBJ1-1; D uncertain. V lost 5 bases to trimming and J lost 10 bases, with 17 bases between them. CDR3 length: 13 amino acids. Germline lookup yields CDR1 MNHEY and CDR2 SVGAGI. CDR3 amino acids: CASSALMGSGAFF. Written as DNA, the CDR3 is TGTGCCAGCAGTGCCCTGATGGGATCGGGAGCTTTCTTT.

This clone was detected only a few times. This chain links TRBV7-2 with TRBJ2-1; D may be TRBD1 (6 bases). This CDR3 region has 15 residues. The V end was cut by 3 bases, the J end by 5 bases, with 14 bases between. Germline CDR1 and CDR2: SGHTA and FQGNSA. The CDR3 loop reads CASSFPQGSNNEQFF. The CDR3 DNA reads as TGTGCCAGCAGCTTCCCACAGGGTTCAAACAATGAGCAGTTCTTC.

This clone showed up just a few times. The chain is built from TRBV10-3 and TRBJ1-1; D gene uncertain. Germline CDR1 is ENHRY and CDR2 is SYGVKD. CDR3 length equals 13 residues. The ends were cut back, 10 bases at V and 0 bases at J, with 12 bases in the middle. CDR3 sequence reads: CASQGPMNTEAFF. The CDR3 nucleotides read TGTGCCAGCCAAGGACCTATGAACACTGAAGCTTTCTTT.

This clone was picked up a small number of times. The J gene is TRBJ2-5, the V gene TRBV10-2; D gene uncertain. The CDR3 spans 12 residues. Germline V CDR1 and CDR2: WSHSY, SAAADI. The ends were cut back, 6 bases at V and 2 bases at J, with 7 bases in the middle. The CDR3 region has the DNA TGCGCCAGCAGCCGGAGTCAAGAGACCCAGTACTTC. Residues: CASSRSQETQYF.

About this clone: Other DNA variants within this sample encode the same CDR3. V usage is TRBV7-8 and J usage is TRBJ2-6; D call uncertain. The CDR3 extends over 15 amino acids. Germline loops: CDR1 SGHVS, CDR2 FQNEAQ. V was trimmed by 2 bases and J by 4 bases, leaving 9 bases between them. The CDR3 protein is CASSLRSGGANVLTF. CDR3 sequence (DNA): TGTGCCAGCAGCTTACGGTCCGGAGGGGCCAACGTCCTGACTTTC.

As DNA, the CDR3 is TGTGCCAGCAGCTTTCTCGGGACAAGGGACGAGCAGTACTTC. Its translation is CASSFLGTRDEQYF. This rearrangement joins TRBV5-4 to TRBJ2-7; TRBD1 might be the D (6 bases). V was pared by 2 bases and J by 5 bases, with 14 bases between. The CDR3 extends over 14 amino acids. In germline, CDR1 is SGHNT, CDR2 YYREEE (reference sequence). The variable domain in full, completed from reference TRBV5-4 and TRBJ2-7, reads ETGVTQSPTHLIKTRGQQVTLRCSSQSGHNTVSWYQQALGQGPQFIFQYYREEENGRGNFPPRFSGLQFPNYSSELNVNALELDDSALYLCASSFLGTRDEQYFGPGTRLTVT.

J is TRBJ1-2 and V is TRBV28; D is possibly TRBD1 (6 bases). From germline, CDR1 is MDHEN and CDR2 SYDVKM. V lost 8 bases to trimming and J lost 5 bases, with 15 bases between them. The CDR3 runs 13 residues. Here the CDR3 DNA reads TGTGCCAGCGAGATTCCAGGGGAATATGGCTACACCTTC. It yields the protein CASEIPGEYGYTF.

This clone has a handful of counts. The chain couples TRBV6-5 to TRBJ2-7, with 9 bases lining up with TRBD1. CDR1 and CDR2 from the germline V gene are MNHEY and SVGAGI. V lost 6 bases and J lost 3; bases outside the gene matches: 6. The CDR3 is 14 residues long. CDR3 region: CASRFGTGSYEQYF. The CDR3 DNA reads as TGTGCCAGCAGATTTGGGACAGGGAGCTACGAGCAGTACTTC.

This clone was found a few times. The chain couples TRBV7-9 to TRBJ2-5; no reliable D call. Trimming left V 1 base short and J 1 base short, with 10 bases between. Germline CDR1 and CDR2: SEHNR and FQNEAQ (reference sequence). This CDR3 is 15 amino acids long. The CDR3 loop is CASSLGLAAQETQYF. In nucleotides, the CDR3 is TGTGCCAGCAGCTTAGGCTTGGCGGCCCAAGAGACCCAGTACTTC.

This clone came up a few times. CDR3 sequence reads: CSVDEGTLYTQYF. The CDR3 DNA is TGCAGCGTTGATGAGGGGACCCTATATACGCAGTATTTT. This rearrangement joins TRBV29-1 to TRBJ2-3; either TRBD1 or TRBD2 may fit D (5 bases each). In germline, CDR1 is SQVTM, CDR2 ANQGSEA. The V and J ends lost 3 bases and 7 bases respectively, with 14 bases between them. The CDR3 extends over 13 amino acids.

This chain links TRBV5-1 with TRBJ1-2; no firm D call. The CDR3 is 12 residues long. Trimming took 4 bases from V and 1 from J, leaving 5 bases between them. Germline CDR1 reads SGHRS; CDR2 reads YFSETQ. CDR3 DNA: TGCGCCAGCAGCGTAGATAACTATGGCTACACCTTC. Its translation: CASSVDNYGYTF.

This clone was observed a few times. V usage is TRBV7-9 and J usage is TRBJ1-2; 7 bases are a match to TRBD1. Germline V gene lookup returns CDR1 SEHNR and CDR2 FQNEAQ (reference sequence). The CDR3 extends over 15 amino acids. With 5 bases clipped from V and 0 bases from J, the junction kept 6 bases outside the gene matches. The DNA of the CDR3 is TGTGCCAGCAGCGCAGGGGGGGAAGCTAACTATGGCTACACCTTC. Encoded protein: CASSAGGEANYGYTF.

This clone was observed a handful of times. The chain couples TRBV9 to TRBJ2-4; possible D gene TRBD1, 6 bases. The CDR3 consists of 13 residues. Trimming stripped 4 bases from V and 8 bases from J, with 13 bases between. Germline values: CDR1 SGDLS, CDR2 YYNGEE. The CDR3 DNA is TGTGCCAGCAGCTTAGGGCAGGGGTACATTCAGTACTTC. Translation: CASSLGQGYIQYF. The full variable domain, in which reference TRBV9 and TRBJ2-4 provide the parts outside the CDR3, is DSGVTQTPKHLITATGQRVTLRCSPRSGDLSVYWYQQSLDQGLQFLIQYYNGEERAKGNILERFSAQQFPDLHSELNLSSLELGDSALYFCASSLGQGYIQYFGAGTRLSVL.

The chain has TRBV28 and TRBJ1-5; 9 nucleotides line up with TRBD1. The CDR3 consists of 13 residues. Germline V gene data show CDR1 as MDHEN and CDR2 as SYDVKM. The trim removed 6 bases at V and 9 bases at J, leaving 6 bases unmatched. The CDR3 DNA reads as TGTGCCAGCAGCTTAGACAGGGGGGCGCCCCAGCATTTT. Its translation: CASSLDRGAPQHF.

In this sample, this clone turned up a few times. V gene TRBV6-6 combines with J gene TRBJ1-5, with D uncertain. CDR1 is MNHNY, CDR2 SVGAGI, per germline (reference sequence). The CDR3 length is 14 residues. Trimming took off 2 bases at V and 6 bases at J, with 11 bases between the two ends. The CDR3 is CASSYQAERQPQHF. The CDR3 bases are TGTGCCAGCAGTTACCAGGCAGAACGTCAGCCCCAGCATTTT.

The chain couples TRBV11-1 to TRBJ2-3; 13 nucleotides align to TRBD2. The CDR3 runs to 16 residues. Trimming removed 5 bases from V and 5 bases from J; junction bases left unmatched: 7. The germline gives CDR1 SGHAT, CDR2 FQDESV (reference sequence). CDR3 loop: CASSRSTSGRIDTQYF. CDR3 coding DNA: TGTGCCAGCAGCAGATCGACTAGCGGGAGGATAGATACGCAGTATTTT.

This clone turned up a few times. The rearrangement joins TRBV5-1 to TRBJ1-5; no clear D. This CDR3 comprises 13 residues. CDR1 and CDR2 from the germline V gene are SGHRS and YFSETQ. The V gene lost 3 bases and the J gene lost 1 base, with 5 bases spanning the gap. The CDR3 region is CASSYGSNQPQHF. CDR3 DNA sequence: TGCGCCAGCAGCTATGGAAGCAATCAGCCCCAGCATTTT.

Only a few counts were recorded for this clone. This chain connects TRBV10-3 to TRBJ1-2; D is ambiguous. Germline V gives CDR1 ENHRY, CDR2 SYGVKD. Deletions cut 0 bases from V and 4 bases from J, with 18 bases between. The CDR3 contains 17 residues. The DNA of the CDR3 is TGTGCCATCAGTGAGTCGGCAGACTCTCATTTCCCCTATGGCTACACCTTC. This sequence encodes CAISESADSHFPYGYTF.

Only a few counts were recorded for this clone. The rearrangement links TRBV30 to TRBJ2-5, with TRBD2 matching over 8 bases. Germline V gives CDR1 GTSNPN, CDR2 SVGIG (reference sequence). V lost 4 bases, J lost 1 base, and 11 bases stayed unmatched. CDR3 size: 16 residues. The CDR3 loop is CAWTDGGTRTQETQYF. The CDR3 DNA is TGTGCCTGGACCGACGGGGGGACTAGGACCCAAGAGACCCAGTACTTC.

The chain employs TRBV6-5 and TRBJ2-3; D is undetermined. Germline CDR1 MNHEY, CDR2 SVGAGI. V dropped 7 bases and J dropped 1 base, with 9 bases sitting between them. CDR3 length: 13 amino acids. This chain's CDR3 is CASKVEGTDTQYF. Written as DNA, the CDR3 is TGTGCCAGCAAGGTCGAGGGCACAGATACGCAGTATTTT.

The V and J genes are TRBV5-1 and TRBJ2-7; perhaps D is TRBD1 or TRBD2 (5 bases each). The CDR3 covers 16 residues. V lost 0 bases and J 2 bases, leaving 15 bases between the germline ends. The germline V gene encodes CDR1 SGHRS and CDR2 YFSETQ. CDR3 in DNA: TGCGCCAGCAGCTTGGGGCCCGGGACGGCCACCTACGAGCAGTACTTC. This gives the protein CASSLGPGTATYEQYF.

The chain combines TRBV30 with TRBJ2-1, with unresolved D. The CDR3 sequence is 14 residues long. Germline V lookup: CDR1 GTSNPN, CDR2 SVGIG (reference sequence). Deletions cut 2 bases from V and 1 base from J, with 9 bases between. Here the CDR3 DNA reads TGTGCCTGGAGTTCTGTTAGATCCTACAATGAGCAGTTCTTC. Translation: CAWSSVRSYNEQFF.

The rearrangement uses TRBV27 and TRBJ2-3; D might be TRBD1 or TRBD2, each matching 5 bases. V was trimmed by 1 base and J by 4 bases, leaving 9 bases between them. The CDR3 is 14 residues long. Per germline, CDR1 MNHEY and CDR2 SMNVEV (reference sequence). The CDR3 protein is CASSLFQGPDTQYF. The CDR3 DNA reads as TGTGCCAGCAGTTTATTCCAGGGACCAGATACGCAGTATTTT.

This clone came up a few times. The junction does not match germline at one end; this may be a read error. This CDR3 is CASSLAPGDTGAFF. The CDR3 nucleotides read TGTGCCAGCAGCTTAGCACCCGGGGACACTGGAGCTTTCTTT. This chain joins TRBV7-2 and TRBJ1-1; the D gene is possibly TRBD1 (6 bases). Germline CDR1 reads SGHTA; CDR2 reads FQGNSA. The CDR3 is 14 residues long.